One sample yielded the 32 T cell receptor beta chains listed below, sequenced in a study of early T cells in non-severe SARS-CoV-2 infection. TCRdb re-derived calls from the 5' RACE reads in MiXCR, one entry per CDR3 protein. The sample includes about 45,000 distinct CDR3 sequences, around a tenth of them seen just once. The sample taken for sequencing was whole blood. All receptors come from an adult who was a healthcare worker with PCR-confirmed SARS-CoV-2 infection or an uninfected control (not recorded which).

This clonotype was seen a handful of times. The chain is built from TRBV7-2 and TRBJ2-3; D not certain. V lost 5 bases and J lost 6, with 12 bases in between. CDR3 length equals 13 residues. Germline assignment: CDR1 SGHTA and CDR2 FQGNSA. Here the CDR3 DNA reads TGTGCCAGCAGCGACCGGTCGACGGATACGCAGTATTTT. This gives the protein CASSDRSTDTQYF.

V usage is TRBV7-2 and J usage is TRBJ2-2; TRBD2 aligns across 7 bases. V shed 6 bases, J shed 5 bases, and the junction held 9 bases outside the gene matches. The CDR3 is made up of 15 amino acids. Germline CDR1 reads SGHTA; CDR2 reads FQGNSA. The CDR3 protein is CASRYRDYGTGELFF. DNA of the CDR3: TGTGCCAGCAGGTACCGGGACTATGGTACCGGGGAGCTGTTTTTT. The variable domain in full, completed from reference TRBV7-2 and TRBJ2-2, reads GAGVSQSPSNKVTEKGKDVELRCDPISGHTALYWYRQSLGQGLEFLIYFQGNSAPDKSGLPSDRFSAERTGGSVSTLTIQRTQQEDSAVYLCASRYRDYGTGELFFGEGSRLTVL.

V is TRBV7-2 and J is TRBJ1-1; TRBD1 might be the D (6 bases). Germline values: CDR1 SGHTA, CDR2 FQGNSA. V lost 5 bases, J lost 5 bases, and 18 bases lay in between. The CDR3 loop spans 15 amino acids. The CDR3 DNA is TGTGCCAGCAGCCCGAGACCAGGGGCAGGGACTGAAGCTTTCTTT. This translates into CASSPRPGAGTEAFF.

This sequence joins TRBV12-3 or TRBV12-4 and TRBJ1-1; a weak D match, TRBD1 (6 bases). V dropped 7 bases and J dropped 0 bases, with 15 bases sitting between them. The CDR3 loop spans 15 amino acids. The CDR3 DNA sequence: TGTGCCAGCACGGACAGAAGCATATTGAACACTGAAGCTTTCTTT. Encoded protein: CASTDRSILNTEAFF.

This sequence joins TRBV7-3 and TRBJ1-6, with 7 bases identical to TRBD1. Germline V CDR1 and CDR2: SGHTA, FQGTGA. V gave up 6 bases and J gave up 5 bases; unmatched junction bases: 10. CDR3 length equals 16 residues. This chain's CDR3 is CASSQQGRGNNSPLHF. The DNA of the CDR3 is TGTGCCAGCAGTCAACAGGGGCGGGGGAATAATTCACCCCTCCACTTT.

This clonotype was seen ten or more times. The rearrangement joins TRBV28 to TRBJ2-3; tentative D call: TRBD2 (5 bases). With 5 bases removed from V and 2 bases from J, the gap between germline ends came to 8 bases. Germline CDR1 MDHEN, CDR2 SYDVKM. The CDR3 covers 13 residues. The CDR3: CASSPDSTDTQYF. CDR3 DNA sequence: TGTGCCAGCAGTCCGGACTCCACAGATACGCAGTATTTT. The full variable domain, with the rest looked up from reference TRBV28 and TRBJ2-3, is DVKVTQSSRYLVKRTGEKVFLECVQDMDHENMFWYRQDPGLGLRLIYFSYDVKMKEKGDIPEGYSVSREKKERFSLILESASTNQTSMYLCASSPDSTDTQYFGPGTRLTVL.

This clonotype was counted ten times or more. The chain is built from TRBV12-3 or TRBV12-4 and TRBJ1-2; a possible D gene is TRBD1 (6 bases). The ends were cut back, 6 bases at V and 4 bases at J, with 18 bases in the middle. The CDR3 has 15 amino acids. The CDR3 loop is CASSPGQTKIYGYTF. CDR3 DNA sequence: TGTGCCAGCAGCCCAGGACAGACGAAAATCTATGGCTACACCTTC.

This clonotype showed up many times. The CDR3 here is CASSIQGAGANVLTF. The CDR3 nucleotides read TGTGCCAGTAGTATTCAAGGGGCTGGGGCCAACGTCCTGACTTTC. The J gene is TRBJ2-6, the V gene TRBV19, with a possible D match to TRBD1 (5 bases). V was trimmed by 3 bases and J by 2 bases, leaving 8 bases between them. The CDR3 runs 15 residues. Germline assignment: CDR1 LNHDA and CDR2 SQIVND (reference sequence). Filled out from reference TRBV19 and TRBJ2-6, the complete variable domain reads DGGITQSPKYLFRKEGQNVTLSCEQNLNHDAMYWYRQDPGQGLRLIYYSQIVNDFQKGDIAEGYSVSREKKESFPLTVTSAQKNPTAFYLCASSIQGAGANVLTFGAGSRLTVL.

The V and J genes are TRBV5-1 and TRBJ2-1; maybe TRBD2 (6 bases). V lost 6 bases, J lost 3 bases, and 19 bases lay in between. Germline CDR1 reads SGHRS; CDR2 reads YFSETQ. The CDR3 contains 16 residues. The CDR3 reads CASTPGAGSGYNEQFF. The CDR3 coding sequence is TGCGCCAGCACTCCGGGAGCCGGCAGTGGCTACAATGAGCAGTTCTTC.

There are many counts of this clonotype. The genes are TRBV5-1 and TRBJ1-1; TRBD1 is a possible D gene (6 bases). CDR3 length equals 17 residues. Between the trimmed V and J ends, which lost 3 bases and 4 bases, there was a span of 22 bases. The germline CDR1 and CDR2 sequences are SGHRS and YFSETQ. The CDR3 sequence: CASSYQKGQRVSTEAFF. In DNA form, the CDR3 reads TGCGCCAGCAGCTACCAGAAAGGACAGAGGGTCTCCACTGAAGCTTTCTTT.

This clonotype was counted ten times or more. The CDR3: CASSPQGSYYGYTF. CDR3 DNA: TGTGCCAGCAGCCCGCAAGGGAGTTACTATGGCTACACCTTC. The chain is built from TRBV12-3 or TRBV12-4 and TRBJ1-2; the D is unclear. The CDR3 has 14 amino acids. V dropped 6 bases and J dropped 3 bases, with 14 bases sitting between them.

This clonotype appeared many times. The V gene is TRBV7-2, the J gene TRBJ2-3, with TRBD2 matching over 7 bases. After removal of 1 base from V and 0 bases from J, the junction contained 4 bases not matched to a gene. CDR3 length equals 16 residues. CDR1 is SGHTA and CDR2 is FQGNSA in the germline V gene. CDR3: CASSLDSGPSTDTQYF. The CDR3 DNA follows: TGTGCCAGCAGCTTAGATAGCGGGCCCAGCACAGATACGCAGTATTTT.

This clonotype was seen ten or more times. In DNA form, the CDR3 reads TGTGCCAGCAGTGAGCGGGACACCGGGGAGCTGTTTTTT. Protein: CASSERDTGELFF. V gene TRBV6-4 combines with J gene TRBJ2-2; a possible D gene is TRBD2 (5 bases). V was pared by 3 bases and J by 3 bases, with 5 bases between. Germline loops: CDR1 MRHNA, CDR2 SNTAGT. This CDR3 comprises 13 residues.

This clonotype was seen repeatedly, ten times or more. This chain links TRBV7-2 with TRBJ2-1; tentatively, D is TRBD2 (6 bases). Trimming cost V 4 bases and J 1 base, with 23 bases left between them. Germline loops: CDR1 SGHTA, CDR2 FQGNSA. The CDR3 is 19 residues long. CDR3 loop: CASSSFGGRSSKSYNEQFF. CDR3 DNA sequence: TGTGCCAGCAGCTCTTTCGGGGGACGCAGCTCGAAATCCTACAATGAGCAGTTCTTC.

The gene calls are TRBV7-9 and TRBJ1-2; 9 bases are shared with TRBD1. CDR3 length equals 13 residues. With V trimmed by 6 bases and J by 8 bases, 7 bases remained unmatched. Germline V gene lookup returns CDR1 SEHNR and CDR2 FQNEAQ (reference sequence). For the CDR3, the DNA is TGTGCCAGCAGTCCTAGACAGGGGGTCGGCTACACCTTC. It is translated as CASSPRQGVGYTF.

This clonotype was found many times. The V call is TRBV6-2 or TRBV6-3, the J call TRBJ2-2, with 9 bases identical to TRBD2. The CDR3 has 16 amino acids. Germline CDR1 is MNHEY and CDR2 is SVGEGT. The V and J ends lost 5 bases and 3 bases, in that order; junction bases with no gene match: 7. The chain's CDR3 is CASSLSGRTYTGELFF. The CDR3 bases are TGTGCCAGCAGTCTAAGCGGGAGGACGTACACCGGGGAGCTGTTTTTT.

This clonotype has ten or more counts. The chain joins TRBV25-1 to TRBJ2-7; D gene ambiguous. V was clipped by 2 bases and J by 2 bases, with 7 bases between them. Germline values: CDR1 MGHDK, CDR2 SYGVNS. There are 13 residues in the CDR3. DNA of the CDR3: TGTGCCAGCAGTGAAAGTGGGGCCTACGAGCAGTACTTC. Its translation: CASSESGAYEQYF.

This clonotype has just a few counts. The chain has TRBV6-6 and TRBJ1-2; D possibly corresponds to TRBD1 (5 bases). Germline assignment: CDR1 MNHNY and CDR2 SVGAGI (reference sequence). Trimming took off 5 bases at V and 4 bases at J, with 17 bases between the two ends. This CDR3 contains 15 residues. The CDR3 sequence: CASSPPQGRGYGYTF. The CDR3 coding sequence is TGTGCCAGCAGTCCCCCGCAGGGCCGCGGCTATGGCTACACCTTC.

V gene TRBV20-1 combines with J gene TRBJ2-7; D uncertain. From germline, CDR1 is DFQATT and CDR2 SNEGSKA (reference sequence). Trimming cost V 6 bases and J 4 bases, with 10 bases left between them. The CDR3 has 11 residues. In nucleotides, the CDR3 is TGCAGTGCCCCATTGGGTTACGAGCAGTACTTC. Translated, it gives CSAPLGYEQYF.

The chain employs TRBV28 and TRBJ1-6; possibly TRBD1 for D (5 bases). Trimming left V 11 bases short and J 9 bases short, with 17 bases between. CDR1 is MDHEN, CDR2 SYDVKM, per germline. The CDR3 extends over 13 amino acids. This chain's CDR3 is CAARGYGASPLHF. The CDR3 DNA is TGTGCCGCGAGGGGTTATGGAGCTTCACCCCTCCACTTT.

This clonotype appeared many times. V usage is TRBV6-2 or TRBV6-3 and J usage is TRBJ2-7; D uncertain. CDR3 length equals 12 residues. Per germline, CDR1 MNHEY and CDR2 SVGEGT. V gave up 2 bases and J gave up 4 bases, with 6 bases separating them. CDR3 sequence reads: CASSYISYEQYF. DNA for the CDR3: TGTGCCAGCAGTTACATCAGTTACGAGCAGTACTTC.

This clonotype was seen a handful of times. CDR3: CASTSGTSGINEQFF. In nucleotides, the CDR3 is TGTGCCAGCACCTCCGGGACTAGCGGGATTAATGAGCAGTTCTTC. The rearrangement joins TRBV12-3 or TRBV12-4 to TRBJ2-1; 13 bases align to TRBD2. The CDR3 is made up of 15 amino acids. Germline trimming cut 7 bases from V and 7 bases from J; bases unmatched to any gene: 7.

Ten or more counts support this clonotype. In DNA, the CDR3 is TGTGCCAGCAGCTTAAAAGTACTAGCGGGAGGCCTAACCTACAATGAGCAGTTCTTC. As protein: CASSLKVLAGGLTYNEQFF. The chain has TRBV7-9 and TRBJ2-1; TRBD2 matches 12 bases. Unmatched junction bases numbered 10, after V lost 2 bases and J lost 2 bases. The CDR3 length is 19 residues. Germline values: CDR1 SEHNR, CDR2 FQNEAQ (reference sequence). The variable domain in full, completed from reference TRBV7-9 and TRBJ2-1, reads DTGVSQNPRHKITKRGQNVTFRCDPISEHNRLYWYRQTLGQGPEFLTYFQNEAQLEKSRLLSDRFSAERPKGSFSTLEIQRTEQGDSAMYLCASSLKVLAGGLTYNEQFFGPGTRLTVL.

The rearrangement links TRBV18 to TRBJ2-5; no clear D gene. V shed 1 base and J shed 5 bases, with 8 bases lying between them. Germline V CDR1 and CDR2: KGHSH, LQKENI. The CDR3 is made up of 13 amino acids. The CDR3 DNA reads TGTGCCAGCTCACCACTTTTCGACGAGACCCAGTACTTC. Its translation: CASSPLFDETQYF.

This clonotype was picked up a small number of times. DNA for the CDR3: TGTGCCAGCAGGGAAAACACTGAAGCTTTCTTT. Amino acid sequence: CASRENTEAFF. The chain couples TRBV27 to TRBJ1-1; D not certain. Trimming removed 6 bases from V and 2 bases from J, with 4 bases in between. The CDR3 consists of 11 residues. Germline CDR1 reads MNHEY; CDR2 reads SMNVEV (reference sequence).

V and J are TRBV5-5 and TRBJ2-1; D gene uncertain. V gave up 0 bases and J gave up 10 bases, with 8 bases separating them. The CDR3 consists of 12 residues. In germline, CDR1 is SGHKS, CDR2 YYEKEE (reference sequence). Here the CDR3 reads CASSLASMEQFF. In DNA form, the CDR3 reads TGTGCCAGCAGCTTGGCCAGTATGGAGCAGTTCTTC.

This clonotype was observed a handful of times. V usage is TRBV7-2 and J usage is TRBJ1-1, with a weak D call TRBD1 (5 bases). The CDR3 is 14 amino acids. Germline V gives CDR1 SGHTA, CDR2 FQGNSA. V was cut by 5 bases and J by 3 bases, with 13 bases left in between. This chain's CDR3 is CASSPRTSHTEAFF. In nucleotides, the CDR3 is TGTGCCAGCAGCCCAAGGACAAGCCACACTGAAGCTTTCTTT.

This clonotype came up many times. This chain uses TRBV6-5 with TRBJ2-7; TRBD1 agrees at 9 bases. The J segment lost 3 bases and the V segment lost 5 bases, leaving 11 bases of the junction unmatched. Germline V CDR1 and CDR2: MNHEY, SVGAGI. CDR3 length: 16 amino acids. The CDR3: CASSVFGTGIVYEQYF. CDR3 bases: TGTGCCAGCAGTGTATTTGGGACAGGGATTGTCTACGAGCAGTACTTC.

The chain is built from TRBV4-3 and TRBJ2-7; 12 nucleotides match TRBD2. V was pared by 2 bases and J by 1 base, with 0 bases of the junction left unmatched. CDR1 LGHNA and CDR2 YSLEER come from the germline V gene. CDR3 length: 15 residues. The chain's CDR3 is CASSQTSGRSYEQYF. CDR3 in DNA: TGCGCCAGCAGCCAAACTAGCGGGAGGTCCTACGAGCAGTACTTC.

This clonotype has a handful of counts. The V call is TRBV3-1, the J call TRBJ2-5, with TRBD1 identical over 8 bases. CDR3 length: 15 amino acids. Germline values: CDR1 LGHDT, CDR2 YNNKEL (reference sequence). The V segment lost 4 bases and the J segment 2 bases; nucleotides outside the gene matches: 6. Here the CDR3 reads CASSRRDRRQETQYF. The CDR3 coding sequence is TGTGCCAGCAGCCGCCGGGACAGGAGACAAGAGACCCAGTACTTC.

With regard to this clonotype: This may be a read error: a much more frequent sequence differs by one nucleotide. This chain uses TRBV20-1 with TRBJ2-1, with unresolved D. Trimming pared 0 bases from V and 7 bases from J, leaving 7 bases between. The germline CDR1 and CDR2 sequences are DFQATT and SNEGSKA (reference sequence). The CDR3 loop spans 12 amino acids. Here the CDR3 reads CSARENMNEQFF. In DNA form, the CDR3 reads TGCAGTGCTAGAGAGAACATGAATGAGCAGTTCTTC.

This clonotype came up a few times. The V and J genes are TRBV18 and TRBJ2-5, with D possibly called TRBD1 or TRBD2 (5 bases each). CDR1 and CDR2 from the germline V gene are KGHSH and LQKENI. The CDR3 is 14 amino acids. With 8 bases removed from V and 0 bases from J, the gap between germline ends came to 13 bases. For the CDR3, the DNA is TGTGCCAGCACTCAGCGGACAAACCAAGAGACCCAGTACTTC. Amino acid sequence: CASTQRTNQETQYF.